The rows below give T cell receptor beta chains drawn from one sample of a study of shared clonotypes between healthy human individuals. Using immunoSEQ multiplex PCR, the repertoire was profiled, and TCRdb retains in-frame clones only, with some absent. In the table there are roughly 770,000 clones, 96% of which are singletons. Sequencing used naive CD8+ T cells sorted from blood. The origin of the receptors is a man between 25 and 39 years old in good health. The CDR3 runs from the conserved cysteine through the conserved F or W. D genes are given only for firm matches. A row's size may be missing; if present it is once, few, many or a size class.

DNA: TGTGCCAGCAGTTCAGATGATTTAGCGGGGCGCTCCTACGAGCAGTACTTC; CDR3: CASSSDDLAGRSYEQYF; D: TRBD2; V: TRBV28; size: -; J: TRBJ2-7
DNA: TGCGCCAGCAGCCGGACTAGCGGGAGCTCGAGCGAGCAGTACTTC; CDR3: CASSRTSGSSSEQYF; D: TRBD2; V: TRBV4-1; size: -; J: TRBJ2-7
DNA: TGTGCCAGCAGCTTAGAAAGCTACGAGCAGTACTTC; CDR3: CASSLESYEQYF; D: -; V: TRBV7-9; size: -; J: TRBJ2-7
DNA: TGTGCCAGCAGCTTAGTTCCCATCGGCGGGAGCTACAATGAGCAGTTCTTC; CDR3: CASSLVPIGGSYNEQFF; D: TRBD2; V: TRBV11-2; size: -; J: TRBJ2-1
DNA: TGCGCCAGCAGCCAAGATCTCGACAGGGGAGGCTACGAGCAGTACTTC; CDR3: CASSQDLDRGGYEQYF; D: TRBD1; V: TRBV4-3; size: -; J: TRBJ2-7
DNA: TGTGCCAGCAGTTCCCGGGACAGGGACTACGAGCAGTACTTC; CDR3: CASSSRDRDYEQYF; D: TRBD1; V: TRBV6-5; size: -; J: TRBJ2-7
DNA: TGTGCCAGCAGCTTGGGCGCCTGGGAGACCCAGTACTTC; CDR3: CASSLGAWETQYF; D: -; V: TRBV5-8; size: -; J: TRBJ2-5
DNA: TGTGCCAGCGGAGGGGGAGCGGGAATTAGGGAGCAGTACTTC; CDR3: CASGGGAGIREQYF; D: -; V: TRBV27; size: -; J: TRBJ2-7
DNA: TGTGCCAGCAGCGTCCGCTTCCGGGACAACCAAGAGACCCAGTACTTC; CDR3: CASSVRFRDNQETQYF; D: -; V: TRBV9; size: -; J: TRBJ2-5
DNA: TGCAGCGTTGAAGAGGACAGGGGCCCAGATACGCAGTATTTT; CDR3: CSVEEDRGPDTQYF; D: TRBD1; V: TRBV29-1; size: -; J: TRBJ2-3
DNA: TGTGCCAGCAGTTTAATTGGGAGCAATCAGCCCCAGCATTTT; CDR3: CASSLIGSNQPQHF; D: -; V: TRBV27; size: -; J: TRBJ1-5
DNA: TGTGCCAGCAGTGGAACTATCGAAACTTACTTC; CDR3: CASSGTIETYF; D: -; V: TRBV2; size: -; J: TRBJ2-7
DNA: TGTGCCAGCAGCGTCGCCTTACCGGGACAGGGGGGGATTAACACTGAAGCTTTCTTT; CDR3: CASSVALPGQGGINTEAFF; D: TRBD1; V: TRBV7-8; size: -; J: TRBJ1-1
DNA: TGTGCCTGGAGCAGGGCGGGACTAGCGGGATACAATGAGCAGTTCTTC; CDR3: CAWSRAGLAGYNEQFF; D: TRBD2; V: TRBV30; size: -; J: TRBJ2-1
DNA: TGCGCCAGCAGCCAAGGCAACAGGGAAGGTGGCTACACCTTC; CDR3: CASSQGNREGGYTF; D: -; V: TRBV4-1; size: -; J: TRBJ1-2
DNA: TGCGCCAGCAGCTTGGCCGAGACAGTGGAGACTGAAGCTTTCTTT; CDR3: CASSLAETVETEAFF; D: -; V: TRBV5-1; size: -; J: TRBJ1-1
DNA: TGTGCTAGTGGTTTTTCTGGTTCGAATGGAGCTTTCTTT; CDR3: CASGFSGSNGAFF; D: -; V: TRBV12-5; size: -; J: TRBJ1-1
DNA: TGTGCCAGCAGTTACTCGGCCCGGGGAAACACTGAAGCTTTCTTT; CDR3: CASSYSARGNTEAFF; D: -; V: TRBV6-5; size: -; J: TRBJ1-1
DNA: TGCGCCAGCAGCTTGGCCCCGGGGGGAGGGTACGAGCAGTACTTC; CDR3: CASSLAPGGGYEQYF; D: TRBD2; V: TRBV5-1; size: -; J: TRBJ2-7
DNA: TGTGCCACCAGCAGAGATGGGGGGCTAAGGTACGAGCAGTACTTC; CDR3: CATSRDGGLRYEQYF; D: -; V: TRBV15; size: -; J: TRBJ2-7
DNA: TGTGCCAGCAGTGCCAGTCGAAGAAACATTCAGTACTTC; CDR3: CASSASRRNIQYF; D: -; V: TRBV2; size: -; J: TRBJ2-4
DNA: TGTGCCAGCAGCCCGGACGGACCCTTTTCTAGCACAGATACGCAGTATTTT; CDR3: CASSPDGPFSSTDTQYF; D: -; V: TRBV11-2; size: -; J: TRBJ2-3
DNA: TGCAGCGTGGAGGGGGCGCGCTACGAGCAGTACTTC; CDR3: CSVEGARYEQYF; D: -; V: TRBV29-1; size: -; J: TRBJ2-7
DNA: TGTGCCAGAAGCGCCGGGACAGGGGCCTACGAGCAGTACTTC; CDR3: CARSAGTGAYEQYF; D: TRBD1; V: TRBV5-3; size: -; J: TRBJ2-7
DNA: TGCGCCAGCAGCTTACTAGCGGGAGCAGATACGCAGTATTTT; CDR3: CASSLLAGADTQYF; D: TRBD2; V: TRBV5-1; size: -; J: TRBJ2-3
DNA: TGTGCCAGCAGCCAGACTATAGCGGGAGAGGGGGAGACCCAGTACTTC; CDR3: CASSQTIAGEGETQYF; D: TRBD2; V: TRBV7-9; size: -; J: TRBJ2-5
DNA: TGCGCCAGCAGCGGGGGACAGGGTGGGTTTTACTCCTACGAGCAGTACTTC; CDR3: CASSGGQGGFYSYEQYF; D: TRBD1; V: TRBV5-1; size: -; J: TRBJ2-7
DNA: TGTGCCAGCAGCTTGACGGGGTACTCCTACGAGCAGTACTTC; CDR3: CASSLTGYSYEQYF; D: -; V: TRBV9; size: -; J: TRBJ2-7
DNA: TGTGCCAGCAGTGAGGGGCAGGGGCTGTACTACGAGCAGTACTTC; CDR3: CASSEGQGLYYEQYF; D: -; V: TRBV6-1; size: -; J: TRBJ2-7
DNA: TGTGCCACCAGCAGAGACCCCGTCGGGGTAGTTAACCGGGATACGCAGTATTTT; CDR3: CATSRDPVGVVNRDTQYF; D: -; V: TRBV15; size: once; J: TRBJ2-3
DNA: TGTGCCAGCAGCTCACGTATTGGGGGCGTAAGGCAAGAGACCCAGTACTTC; CDR3: CASSSRIGGVRQETQYF; D: -; V: TRBV7-2; size: once; J: TRBJ2-5
DNA: TGTGCCAGCAGCTTAACAGAGACTAGCGGGAGTAGAGGCTACAATGAGCAGTTCTTC; CDR3: CASSLTETSGSRGYNEQFF; D: TRBD2; V: TRBV7-9; size: once; J: TRBJ2-1
DNA: TGTGCCACCAGCAGGTCGTTAGCGGGACTCTACGAGCAGTACTTC; CDR3: CATSRSLAGLYEQYF; D: TRBD2; V: TRBV15; size: -; J: TRBJ2-7
DNA: TGTGCCACCAGCAGAGATGCGGACAGAGATCAGCCCCAGCATTTT; CDR3: CATSRDADRDQPQHF; D: -; V: TRBV15; size: -; J: TRBJ1-5
DNA: TGTGCCAGCAGCCCCGTCGGGCCTGGGGCCGGGGAGCTGTTTTTT; CDR3: CASSPVGPGAGELFF; D: -; V: TRBV7-9; size: -; J: TRBJ2-2
DNA: TGTGCCAGTAGTACGACAGGGGCAACCTACGAGCAGTACTTC; CDR3: CASSTTGATYEQYF; D: TRBD1; V: TRBV19; size: -; J: TRBJ2-7
DNA: TGTGCCAGCAGGGAACAGGGGGCGGTTAACACTGAAGCTTTCTTT; CDR3: CASREQGAVNTEAFF; D: TRBD1; V: TRBV27; size: -; J: TRBJ1-1
DNA: TGCAGCGCCGGTAGGAGCGGGAGAGGCAATGAGCAGTTCTTC; CDR3: CSAGRSGRGNEQFF; D: TRBD2; V: TRBV29-1; size: -; J: TRBJ2-1
DNA: TGTGCCAGCAGTGTACATATTATCACAGATACGCAGTATTTT; CDR3: CASSVHIITDTQYF; D: -; V: TRBV6-1; size: -; J: TRBJ2-3
DNA: TGTGCCAGCAGGGGATCAGAGAACACTGAAGCTTTCTTT; CDR3: CASRGSENTEAFF; D: -; V: TRBV2; size: -; J: TRBJ1-1
DNA: TGTGCCAGCAGTTACAAGGACCTTACCGGGGAGCTGTTTTTT; CDR3: CASSYKDLTGELFF; D: -; V: TRBV6-5; size: -; J: TRBJ2-2
DNA: TGTGCCAGCAGCTCGACTAGTTATCACACCGGGGAGCTGTTTTTT; CDR3: CASSSTSYHTGELFF; D: -; V: TRBV7-3; size: -; J: TRBJ2-2
DNA: TGTGCCTGGAGGAGCGTAACTAGCGGGAGTTTTAATCGTTACCCCTACGAGCAGTACTTC; CDR3: CAWRSVTSGSFNRYPYEQYF; D: TRBD2; V: TRBV30; size: -; J: TRBJ2-7
DNA: TGTGCCAGCAGTCTCACGGGACTAGCGGAGTTCTTTCATGAGCAGTTCTTC; CDR3: CASSLTGLAEFFHEQFF; D: TRBD2; V: TRBV28; size: -; J: TRBJ2-1
DNA: TGTGCCAGCAGCGACAGGGAGAGCACAGATACGCAGTATTTT; CDR3: CASSDRESTDTQYF; D: TRBD1; V: TRBV7-9; size: -; J: TRBJ2-3
DNA: TGTGCCAGCAGCCCCGGGGGGGAGACCCAGTACTTC; CDR3: CASSPGGETQYF; D: TRBD2; V: TRBV5-4; size: -; J: TRBJ2-5
DNA: TGTGCCAGCAGGGAAGGAACGGGCCAAGAGACCCAGTACTTC; CDR3: CASREGTGQETQYF; D: -; V: TRBV5-5; size: -; J: TRBJ2-5
DNA: TGTGCCAGCAGCCCCAAGGATCCTCATAAAGGAGGCTACAATGAGCAGTTCTTC; CDR3: CASSPKDPHKGGYNEQFF; D: -; V: TRBV7-9; size: -; J: TRBJ2-1
DNA: TGTGCCAGCAGCTTAGTTGTCACAGGAGATGGCTACACCTTC; CDR3: CASSLVVTGDGYTF; D: -; V: TRBV7-9; size: -; J: TRBJ1-2
DNA: TGTGCCATCAGTGATAGCCCCAATGAGCAGTTCTTC; CDR3: CAISDSPNEQFF; D: -; V: TRBV10-3; size: -; J: TRBJ2-1
DNA: TGTGCCAGCAGCCCCGGGACTAGCGGGTTAGTCGAGCAGTACTTC; CDR3: CASSPGTSGLVEQYF; D: TRBD2; V: TRBV7-2; size: -; J: TRBJ2-7
DNA: TGTGCCAGCAGCCCAGGGACAGGGATTCGTCCCTACGAGCAGTACTTC; CDR3: CASSPGTGIRPYEQYF; D: TRBD1; V: TRBV9; size: -; J: TRBJ2-7
DNA: TGTGCCACCAGCAGTTACAGGGGGCCCAATCAGCCCCAGCATTTT; CDR3: CATSSYRGPNQPQHF; D: TRBD1; V: TRBV15; size: -; J: TRBJ1-5
DNA: TGTGCCAGTAGTATGATATCGGGAGGCGACTCCTACAATGAGCAGTTCTTC; CDR3: CASSMISGGDSYNEQFF; D: TRBD2; V: TRBV19; size: -; J: TRBJ2-1
DNA: TGCGCCAGCAGCCAAGATATAGGCCAGTTCAATGAAGCTTTCTTT; CDR3: CASSQDIGQFNEAFF; D: -; V: TRBV4-1; size: -; J: TRBJ1-1
DNA: TGTGCCAGTACGGGGACAGGGGGCTCCTACGAGCAGTACTTC; CDR3: CASTGTGGSYEQYF; D: TRBD1; V: TRBV19; size: -; J: TRBJ2-7
DNA: TGTGCCAGCAGCTTATCCGAAGATACCGGGGAGCTGTTTTTT; CDR3: CASSLSEDTGELFF; D: -; V: TRBV11-3; size: -; J: TRBJ2-2
DNA: TGTGCCAGCAGTCAGGACAGGGGGCCGTACAATGAGCAGTTCTTC; CDR3: CASSQDRGPYNEQFF; D: TRBD1; V: TRBV27; size: -; J: TRBJ2-1
DNA: TGTGCCAGAAGCTTAGACACGGTGAACACCGGGGAGCTGTTTTTT; CDR3: CARSLDTVNTGELFF; D: -; V: TRBV5-3; size: -; J: TRBJ2-2